This TCR beta chain emerged from a study of monozygotic twins with cystic fibrosis. Study findings and constraints: In 13 of 16 pairs, V gene usage was closest to the co-twin's. Monozygotic CF twins shared more identical nucleotide clonotypes than unrelated patients.

For this clone: What it recognizes is unknown.

Assay: immunoSEQ multiplex PCR; the TCRdb copy retains only in-frame clones and omits some. The sample records about 19,000 clones, 95% to 98% being singletons. Trimming cost V 1 base and J 3 bases, with 10 bases left between them. The CDR3 covers 15 residues. The germline CDR1 and CDR2 sequences are SGHDT and YYEEEE. The rearrangement links TRBV5-6 to TRBJ2-2; D remains ambiguous. Sequences were obtained from blood. This receptor was taken from a woman between 25 and 40 years old with cystic fibrosis. The CDR3 DNA reads TGTGCCAGCAGCTTGCCCGGCCTCTACACCGGGGAGCTGTTTTTT. This sequence encodes CASSLPGLYTGELFF. The variable domain in full, completed from reference TRBV5-6 and TRBJ2-2, reads DAGVTQSPTHLIKTRGQQVTLRCSPKSGHDTVSWYQQALGQGPQFIFQYYEEEERQRGNFPDRFSGHQFPNYSSELNVNALLLGDSALYLCASSLPGLYTGELFFGEGSRLTVL.